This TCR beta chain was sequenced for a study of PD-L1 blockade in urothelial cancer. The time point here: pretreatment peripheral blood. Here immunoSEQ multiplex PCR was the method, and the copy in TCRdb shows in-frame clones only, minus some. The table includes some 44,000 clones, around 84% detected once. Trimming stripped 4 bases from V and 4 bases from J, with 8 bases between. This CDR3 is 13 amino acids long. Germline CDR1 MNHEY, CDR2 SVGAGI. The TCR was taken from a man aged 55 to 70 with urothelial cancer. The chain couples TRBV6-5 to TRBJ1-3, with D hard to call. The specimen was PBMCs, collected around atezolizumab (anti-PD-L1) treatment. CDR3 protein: CASSLRGGNTIYF. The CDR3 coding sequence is TGTGCCAGCAGTTTGCGGGGAGGAAACACCATATATTTT.